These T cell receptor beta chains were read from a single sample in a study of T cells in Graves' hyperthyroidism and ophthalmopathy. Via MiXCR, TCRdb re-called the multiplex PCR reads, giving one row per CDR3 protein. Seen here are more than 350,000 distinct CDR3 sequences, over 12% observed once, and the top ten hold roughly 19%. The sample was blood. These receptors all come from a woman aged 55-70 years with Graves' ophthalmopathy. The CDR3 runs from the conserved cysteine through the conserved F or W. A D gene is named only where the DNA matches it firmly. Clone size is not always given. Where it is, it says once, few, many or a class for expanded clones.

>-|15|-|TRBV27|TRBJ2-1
CASSSDTSSYNEQFF
TGTGCCAGCAGCTCTGACACCTCCTCCTACAATGAGCAGTTCTTC
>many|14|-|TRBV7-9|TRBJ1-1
CASSLESVNTEAFF
TGTGCCAGCAGCTTAGAATCGGTGAACACTGAAGCTTTCTTT
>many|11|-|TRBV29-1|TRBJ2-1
CSVQGYNEQFF
TGCAGCGTTCAGGGATACAATGAGCAGTTCTTC
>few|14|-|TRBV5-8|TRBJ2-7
CASSFRDASYEQYF
TGTGCCAGCAGCTTCCGGGACGCCTCCTACGAGCAGTACTTC
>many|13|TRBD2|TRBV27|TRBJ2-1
CASSLGGEGEQFF
TGTGCCAGCAGTTTAGGCGGGGAGGGTGAGCAGTTCTTC
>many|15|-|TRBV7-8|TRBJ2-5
CASSYGTSGGETQYF
TGTGCCAGCAGCTACGGGACCAGTGGAGGGGAGACCCAGTACTTC
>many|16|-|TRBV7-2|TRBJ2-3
CASTRDPLQLTDTQYF
TGTGCCAGCACCCGGGACCCACTCCAACTCACAGATACGCAGTATTTT
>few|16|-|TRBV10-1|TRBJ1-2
CASREGTMAEGYGYTF
TGCGCCAGCAGGGAAGGGACGATGGCCGAAGGCTATGGCTACACCTTC
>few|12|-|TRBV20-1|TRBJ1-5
CSAWSPDQPQHF
TGCAGTGCTTGGTCCCCCGACCAGCCCCAGCATTTT
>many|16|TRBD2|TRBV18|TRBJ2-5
CASSPLSGRAQETQYF
TGTGCCAGCTCACCACTTAGCGGGAGGGCCCAAGAGACCCAGTACTTC
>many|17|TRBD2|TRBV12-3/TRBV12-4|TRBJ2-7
CASSPRLLAGGAYEQYF
TGTGCCAGCAGTCCAAGACTCCTAGCGGGAGGGGCCTACGAGCAGTACTTC
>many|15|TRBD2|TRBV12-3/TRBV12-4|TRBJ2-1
CASSPRRGADNEQFF
TGTGCCAGCAGTCCCAGGCGGGGGGCAGACAATGAGCAGTTCTTC
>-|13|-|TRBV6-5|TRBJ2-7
CASSYSYRYEQYF
TGTGCCAGCAGTTACTCTTACAGATACGAGCAGTACTTC
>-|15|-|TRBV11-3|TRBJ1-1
CASSSQGRMNTEAFF
TGTGCCAGCAGCTCACAAGGGCGCATGAACACCGAAGCTTTCTTT
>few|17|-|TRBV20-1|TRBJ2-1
CSARDVTSRSSYKEQFF
TGCAGTGCTAGAGATGTAACTAGCAGATCGTCCTACAAAGAGCAGTTCTTC
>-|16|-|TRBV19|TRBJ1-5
CASSGGPLYSNQPQHF
TGTGCCAGTAGTGGGGGACCTCTCTATAGCAATCAGCCCCAGCATTTT
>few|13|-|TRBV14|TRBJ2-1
CASSQGQRWEQFF
TGTGCCAGCAGCCAAGGACAGCGATGGGAGCAGTTCTTC
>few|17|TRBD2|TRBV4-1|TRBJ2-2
CASSQLSGIVDTGELFF
TGCGCCAGCAGCCAACTTAGCGGGATAGTCGACACCGGGGAGCTGTTTTTT
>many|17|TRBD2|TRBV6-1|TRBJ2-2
CASTLGAGGGNTGELFF
TGTGCCAGCACCCTCGGGGCGGGGGGAGGCAACACCGGGGAGCTGTTTTTT
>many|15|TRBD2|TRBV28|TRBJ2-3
CASRQQGGRTDTQYF
TGTGCCAGCAGGCAGCAGGGCGGGAGAACAGATACGCAGTATTTT
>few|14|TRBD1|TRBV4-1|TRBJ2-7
CASSTRQGAGEQYF
TGCGCCAGCAGCACCCGACAGGGGGCGGGAGAGCAGTACTTC
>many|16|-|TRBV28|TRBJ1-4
CASSTTRSATNEKLFF
TGTGCCAGCAGCACAACCCGCAGTGCAACTAATGAAAAACTGTTTTTT